The text below deals with one T cell receptor (beta chain). The CDR3 is made up of 12 amino acids. Germline V gene sequence: CDR1 SGDLS, CDR2 YYNGEE. The junction had 1 base not matched to a gene; V was cut back by 3 bases and J by 4 bases. The PCR ran on 60 Vbeta and 13 Jbeta primers. Method: immunoSEQ multiplex PCR; TCRdb's copy keeps in-frame clones and lacks some. The repertoire holds around 170,000 clones, with roughly 70% as singletons. The data were taken from a study of cytomegalovirus exposure and HLA in healthy donors. V is TRBV9 and J is TRBJ2-7; 7 bases match TRBD1. The source material was PBMCs. The receptor was isolated from a girl between 10 and 17 years old in good health and CMV-seronegative. In DNA, the CDR3 is TGTGCCAGCAGCGGACAGGGTTACGAGCAGTACTTC. As protein: CASSGQGYEQYF.